The clone carrying this T cell receptor (beta chain) was picked up many times. The data derive from a study of neurological immune-mediated disorders. V was pared by 0 bases and J by 2 bases, with 2 bases of the junction left unmatched. This CDR3 region has 15 residues. Germline loops: CDR1 SGHRS, CDR2 YFSETQ. TCRdb reprocessed the 5' RACE reads with MiXCR, giving one entry per CDR3 protein. The sample has roughly 59,000 distinct CDR3 sequences, around 5.1% seen once. This sequence was found in a human donor with multiple sclerosis. The donor label of this sample is uncertain. This chain connects TRBV5-1 to TRBJ1-2; TRBD1 aligns across 9 bases. The sequencing sample was made of PBMCs. CDR3 nucleotides: TGCGCCAGCAGCTTGGAACAGGGGGCAAACTATGGCTACACCTTC. This encodes CASSLEQGANYGYTF.